Below are 8 T cell receptor beta chains sequenced from a single sample in a study of blood T cell repertoires in COVID-19. Using immunoSEQ multiplex PCR, the repertoire was profiled, and TCRdb retains in-frame clones only, with some absent. This sample has 90,000 to 100,000 clones; 70% to 85% occur once, and the top ten carry more than 9%. Sequenced sample: peripheral blood. The origin of the receptors is a man between 65 and 85 years old with acute or convalescent COVID-19.

V and J are TRBV6-5 and TRBJ1-4; no definite D call. V lost 11 bases, J lost 1 base, and 11 bases lay in between. This CDR3 spans 13 amino acids. Per germline, CDR1 MNHEY and CDR2 SVGAGI. The CDR3 DNA is TGTGCCGCCCGCGCGGGAACTAATGAAAAACTGTTTTTT. This encodes CAARAGTNEKLFF.

This clone was seen just once. This chain joins TRBV14 and TRBJ2-5; 8 nucleotides line up with TRBD1. V dropped 2 bases and J dropped 3; count of bases not matched to a gene: 2. The CDR3 spans 14 residues. Germline lookup yields CDR1 SGHDN and CDR2 FVKESK. CDR3 nucleotides: TGTGCCAGCAGCCAACTGGACAGGGAAGAGACCCAGTACTTC. Its protein product is CASSQLDREETQYF.

The V call is TRBV2, the J call TRBJ1-6; 11 bases match TRBD1. V shed 4 bases, J shed 8 bases, and the junction held 4 bases outside the gene matches. Germline V gene lookup returns CDR1 SNHLY and CDR2 FYNNEI. The CDR3 is 15 amino acids. CDR3 DNA: TGTGCCAGCAGTGGAGGGACAGGGGGATATTCACCCCTCCACTTT. Its translation: CASSGGTGGYSPLHF.

The V call is TRBV4-3, the J call TRBJ1-2; possible D gene TRBD1, 5 bases. This CDR3 has 16 residues. Per the germline V gene, CDR1 is LGHNA and CDR2 is YSLEER. The V end was cut by 0 bases, the J end by 0 bases, with 11 bases between. CDR3 DNA sequence: TGCGCCAGCAGCCAAGAAACAGGACCGACTAACTATGGCTACACCTTC. This sequence encodes CASSQETGPTNYGYTF.

The rearrangement joins TRBV7-9 to TRBJ1-6; no reliable D call. V lost 4 bases and J 9 bases, leaving 13 bases between the germline ends. The CDR3 has 14 amino acids. Germline loops: CDR1 SEHNR, CDR2 FQNEAQ (reference sequence). The CDR3 region is CASSSETLFSPLHF. CDR3 DNA sequence: TGTGCCAGCAGCTCCGAGACATTGTTTTCACCCCTCCACTTT.

The V gene is TRBV7-8, the J gene TRBJ1-5, with a weak D call TRBD1 (6 bases). The germline V gene encodes CDR1 SGHVS and CDR2 FQNEAQ. Trimming removed 1 base at V and 9 bases at J, with 13 bases between. The CDR3 runs to 14 residues. The CDR3 sequence is CASSLVGGARPQHF. The CDR3 bases are TGTGCCAGCAGCTTAGTGGGGGGGGCGAGGCCCCAGCATTTT.

The V gene is TRBV27, the J gene TRBJ1-1, with TRBD1 as a possible D gene (6 bases). The CDR3 runs to 13 residues. V was pared by 5 bases and J by 5 bases, with 12 bases between. Germline CDR1 is MNHEY and CDR2 is SMNVEV (reference sequence). CDR3 bases: TGTGCCAGCAGTATCGGACAGAGGACTGAAGCTTTCTTT. Its protein product is CASSIGQRTEAFF.

As DNA, the CDR3 is TGTGCCTGGAGTGTACAGGGGTTAGGCGAGCAGTACTTC. It translates to CAWSVQGLGEQYF. This chain connects TRBV30 to TRBJ2-7, with 7 positions matching TRBD1. The V gene's germline CDR1 is GTSNPN and CDR2 SVGIG (reference sequence). V was pared by 0 bases and J by 6 bases, with 5 bases of the junction left unmatched. The CDR3 extends over 13 amino acids.